This T cell receptor beta chain was identified during a study of CD8 T cells in Susac syndrome. Germline loops: CDR1 MGHDK, CDR2 SYGVNS. This CDR3 is 13 amino acids long. J gave up 7 bases and V 1 base, and 0 bases lay outside the gene matches. Random hexamers were used to reverse transcribe roughly 0.45 to 1 ug of RNA. Across 54 Vbeta and 13 Jbeta, TCR beta CDR3 was amplified with immunoSEQ multiplex PCR. TCRdb called the immunoSEQ multiplex PCR reads again in MiXCR, with one record for every CDR3 protein. The sample comprises under 150,000 distinct CDR3 sequences, around 85% of which are singletons, and around 0.51% rests with the top ten. Only a few counts were recorded for this clonotype.

The source is a human donor with multiple sclerosis. V and J are TRBV25-1 and TRBJ2-2, with TRBD2 identical over 7 bases. The sequencing sample was made of CD8+ T cells from PBMCs. CDR3 in amino acids: CASSEWGGGELFF. DNA for the CDR3: TGTGCCAGCAGTGAATGGGGGGGCGGGGAGCTGTTTTTT. The variable domain in full, with the rest retrieved from reference TRBV25-1 and TRBJ2-2, is EADIYQTPRYLVIGTGKKITLECSQTMGHDKMYWYQQDPGMELHLIHYSYGVNSTEKGDLSSESTVSRIRTEHFPLTLESARPSHTSQYLCASSEWGGGELFFGEGSRLTVL.